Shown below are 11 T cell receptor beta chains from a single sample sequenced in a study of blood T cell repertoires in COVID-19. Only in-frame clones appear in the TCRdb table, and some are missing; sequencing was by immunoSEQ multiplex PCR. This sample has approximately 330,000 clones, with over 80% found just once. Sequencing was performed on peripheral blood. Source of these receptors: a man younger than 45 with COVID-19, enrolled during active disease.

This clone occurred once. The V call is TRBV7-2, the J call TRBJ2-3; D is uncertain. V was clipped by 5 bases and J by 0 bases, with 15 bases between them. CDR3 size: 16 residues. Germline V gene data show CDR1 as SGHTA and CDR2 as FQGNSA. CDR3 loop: CASSPRRPTSTDTQYF. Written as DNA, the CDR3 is TGTGCCAGCAGCCCAAGGCGGCCAACTAGCACAGATACGCAGTATTTT.

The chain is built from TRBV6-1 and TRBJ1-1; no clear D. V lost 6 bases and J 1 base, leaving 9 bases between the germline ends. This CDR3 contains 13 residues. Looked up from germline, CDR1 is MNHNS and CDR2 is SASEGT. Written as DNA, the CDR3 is TGTGCCAGCAGCACAGTGGGGAACACTGAAGCTTTCTTT. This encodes CASSTVGNTEAFF.

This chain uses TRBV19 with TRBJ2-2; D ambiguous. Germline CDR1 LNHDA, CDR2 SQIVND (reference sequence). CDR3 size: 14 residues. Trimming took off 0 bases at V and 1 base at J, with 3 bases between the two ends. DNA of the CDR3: TGTGCCAGTAGTATAGACTGGAACACCGGGGAGCTGTTTTTT. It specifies CASSIDWNTGELFF. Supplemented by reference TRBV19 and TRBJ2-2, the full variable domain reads DGGITQSPKYLFRKEGQNVTLSCEQNLNHDAMYWYRQDPGQGLRLIYYSQIVNDFQKGDIAEGYSVSREKKESFPLTVTSAQKNPTAFYLCASSIDWNTGELFFGEGSRLTVL.

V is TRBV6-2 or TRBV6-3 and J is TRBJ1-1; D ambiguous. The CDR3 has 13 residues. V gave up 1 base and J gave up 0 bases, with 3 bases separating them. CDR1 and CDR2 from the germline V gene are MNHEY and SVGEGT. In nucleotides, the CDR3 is TGTGCCAGCAGTTACTTATTGAACACTGAAGCTTTCTTT. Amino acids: CASSYLLNTEAFF.

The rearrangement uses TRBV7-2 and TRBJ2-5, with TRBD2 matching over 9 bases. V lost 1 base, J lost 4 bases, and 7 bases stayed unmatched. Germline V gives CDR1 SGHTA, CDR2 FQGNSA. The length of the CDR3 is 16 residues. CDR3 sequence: CASSLVAGGPSETQYF. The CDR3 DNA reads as TGTGCCAGCAGCTTAGTGGCGGGAGGGCCGTCAGAGACCCAGTACTTC.

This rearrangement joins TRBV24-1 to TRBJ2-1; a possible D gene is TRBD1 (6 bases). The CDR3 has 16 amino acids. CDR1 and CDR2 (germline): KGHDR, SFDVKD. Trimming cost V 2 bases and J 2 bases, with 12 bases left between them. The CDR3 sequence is CATSDSTGLAYNEQFF. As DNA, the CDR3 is TGTGCCACCAGTGATTCCACAGGGCTTGCCTACAATGAGCAGTTCTTC.

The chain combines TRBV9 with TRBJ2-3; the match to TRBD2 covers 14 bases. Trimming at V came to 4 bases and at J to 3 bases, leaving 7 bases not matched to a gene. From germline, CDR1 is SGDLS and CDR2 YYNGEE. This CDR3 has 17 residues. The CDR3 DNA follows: TGTGCCAGCAGCTTGAGCTGGACTAGCGGGGGGACAGATACGCAGTATTTT. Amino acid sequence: CASSLSWTSGGTDTQYF.

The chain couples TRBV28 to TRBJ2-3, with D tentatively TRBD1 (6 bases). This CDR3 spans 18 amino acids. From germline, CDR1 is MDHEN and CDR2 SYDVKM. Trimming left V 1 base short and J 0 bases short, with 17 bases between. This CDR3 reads CASSLLGGAHSSTDTQYF. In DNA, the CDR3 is TGTGCCAGCAGTTTATTAGGGGGAGCGCACTCTAGCACAGATACGCAGTATTTT.

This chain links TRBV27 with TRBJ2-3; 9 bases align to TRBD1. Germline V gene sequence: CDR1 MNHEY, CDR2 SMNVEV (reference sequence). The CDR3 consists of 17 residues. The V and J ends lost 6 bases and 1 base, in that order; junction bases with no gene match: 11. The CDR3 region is CASRDRGREYGTDTQYF. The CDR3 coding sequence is TGTGCCAGCAGGGACAGGGGCAGAGAGTATGGCACAGATACGCAGTATTTT.

The CDR3 is CASSSLAGGPLRNEQYF. The CDR3 DNA sequence: TGTGCCAGCAGCTCCCTAGCGGGGGGGCCGCTCCGGAACGAGCAGTACTTC. The chain recombines TRBV7-9 with TRBJ2-7, with TRBD2 matching over 12 bases. The V segment lost 4 bases and the J segment 5 bases; nucleotides outside the gene matches: 12. Germline assignment: CDR1 SEHNR and CDR2 FQNEAQ (reference sequence). The length of the CDR3 is 17 residues.

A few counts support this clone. CDR3 sequence: CASSLDGTNPYTLATNEKLFF. The CDR3 DNA sequence: TGCGCCAGCAGCTTGGACGGGACAAATCCCTATACCCTTGCAACTAATGAAAAACTGTTTTTT. This chain connects TRBV5-1 to TRBJ1-4; TRBD1 is a possible D gene (6 bases). The CDR3 runs to 21 residues. The germline V and J ends were trimmed by 0 bases and 0 bases, with 24 bases remaining between them. Germline lookup yields CDR1 SGHRS and CDR2 YFSETQ.